This TCR beta chain appears in the sequencing data of a study of blood T cell repertoires in COVID-19. About the study: COVID-19 samples collected from the United States, Italy and Spain covered acute and convalescent phases. T cells, B-cell-depleted T cells, or PBMCs provided the cDNA or gDNA that served as material.

Germline CDR1 is SGHNT and CDR2 is YENEEA. The V end lost 3 bases, the J end lost 2 bases, and 14 bases lay between the germline ends. This CDR3 contains 15 residues. Original analysis: Amplification of reference gene primers was used by the study to estimate nucleated cell counts. Using immunoSEQ multiplex PCR, the repertoire was profiled, and TCRdb retains in-frame clones only, with some absent. The V and J calls and the clone size are those of that table, but D and trimming were determined from the DNA. The data contain nearly 350,000 clones, 65% to 85% of them singletons. V usage is TRBV11-3 and J usage is TRBJ2-7; TRBD1 might be the D (5 bases). The TCR was taken from a man in his thirties or forties with active or convalescent COVID-19. Specimen: peripheral blood. The CDR3 spells CASSLGQPTTYEQYF. CDR3 bases: TGTGCCAGCAGCTTGGGGCAGCCTACCACCTACGAGCAGTACTTC.